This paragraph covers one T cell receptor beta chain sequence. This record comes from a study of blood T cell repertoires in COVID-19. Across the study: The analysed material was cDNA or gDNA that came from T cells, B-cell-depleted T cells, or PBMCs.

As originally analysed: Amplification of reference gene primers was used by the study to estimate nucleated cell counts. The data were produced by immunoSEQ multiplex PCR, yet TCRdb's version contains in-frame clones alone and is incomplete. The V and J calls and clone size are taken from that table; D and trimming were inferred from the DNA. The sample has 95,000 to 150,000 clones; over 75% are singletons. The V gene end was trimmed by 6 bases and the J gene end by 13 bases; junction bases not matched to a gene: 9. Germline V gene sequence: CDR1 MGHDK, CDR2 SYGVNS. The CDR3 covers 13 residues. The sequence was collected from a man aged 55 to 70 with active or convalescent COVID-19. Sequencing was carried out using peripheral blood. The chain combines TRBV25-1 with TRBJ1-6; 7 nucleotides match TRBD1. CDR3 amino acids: CASRAQGFKPLHF. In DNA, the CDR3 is TGTGCCAGCAGAGCACAGGGGTTCAAGCCCCTCCACTTT.